These 28 T cell receptor beta chains were all obtained from the same sample, sequenced in a study of blood T cell repertoires in COVID-19. The repertoire was sequenced with immunoSEQ multiplex PCR; TCRdb's copy has only in-frame clones and lacks some. The sample consists of around 250,000 clones, 80% to 90% of them appearing once. Sequencing used peripheral blood. These receptor sequences come from a woman in her 70s with COVID-19, enrolled during active disease.

The gene calls are TRBV11-2 and TRBJ1-1, with D tentatively TRBD1 (6 bases). The germline CDR1 and CDR2 sequences are SGHAT and FQNNGV. This CDR3 contains 14 residues. V gave up 5 bases and J gave up 0 bases, with 10 bases separating them. The DNA of the CDR3 is TGTGCCAGCAGCCTGGGACAAGTGAACACTGAAGCTTTCTTT. The encoded protein is CASSLGQVNTEAFF.

The chain couples TRBV7-3 to TRBJ2-2; 7 nucleotides match TRBD1. The CDR3 is 15 residues long. CDR1 is SGHTA, CDR2 FQGTGA, per germline. The V gene end was trimmed by 5 bases and the J gene end by 3 bases; junction bases not matched to a gene: 6. CDR3 sequence (DNA): TGTGCCAGCAGCCCAGGACAGGCGGACACCGGGGAGCTGTTTTTT. Amino acids: CASSPGQADTGELFF.

The chain combines TRBV28 with TRBJ2-7, with D possibly matching TRBD1 (5 bases). Germline V gene data show CDR1 as MDHEN and CDR2 as SYDVKM. Trimming shortened V by 7 bases and J by 0 bases, and 13 bases separated the two germline ends. The CDR3 consists of 14 residues. DNA of the CDR3: TGTGCCAGCACCCTGACAGCCTTCTCCTACGAGCAGTACTTC. Translating gives CASTLTAFSYEQYF.

The chain couples TRBV19 to TRBJ1-1; possibly TRBD1 for D (6 bases). Per the germline V gene, CDR1 is LNHDA and CDR2 is SQIVND (reference sequence). The CDR3 length is 15 residues. V lost 5 bases and J lost 1, with 14 bases in between. CDR3 DNA: TGTGCCAGTAGTGATCAAATACAGGGGAACACTGAAGCTTTCTTT. It specifies CASSDQIQGNTEAFF.

This chain links TRBV5-5 with TRBJ2-3; maybe TRBD1 (6 bases). Trimming shortened V by 4 bases and J by 5 bases, and 20 bases separated the two germline ends. CDR1 SGHKS and CDR2 YYEKEE come from the germline V gene (reference sequence). The CDR3 is 16 amino acids. CDR3 amino acids: CASSPLDRSSGDTQYF. The CDR3 DNA reads as TGTGCCAGCAGCCCCCTCGACAGGTCCTCAGGAGATACGCAGTATTTT.

This sequence joins TRBV19 and TRBJ2-1, with a weak D call TRBD1 (6 bases). Germline loops: CDR1 LNHDA, CDR2 SQIVND (reference sequence). CDR3 length: 14 amino acids. V was trimmed by 7 bases and J by 4 bases, leaving 14 bases between them. CDR3 amino acids: CASNGGPKYNEQFF. CDR3 DNA: TGTGCCAGTAATGGGGGCCCGAAATACAATGAGCAGTTCTTC.

This chain connects TRBV20-1 to TRBJ2-7; D is possibly TRBD2 (6 bases). V was clipped by 3 bases and J by 6 bases, with 18 bases between them. The germline V gene has CDR1 DFQATT and CDR2 SNEGSKA (reference sequence). The CDR3 contains 14 residues. The CDR3 sequence: CSASTGVSVGEQYF. The CDR3 DNA follows: TGCAGTGCTAGTACGGGAGTGAGTGTTGGCGAGCAGTACTTC.

The chain employs TRBV7-3 and TRBJ1-1, with D possibly being TRBD1 (6 bases). The CDR3 sequence is 14 residues long. V lost 4 bases to trimming and J lost 4 bases, with 13 bases between them. The germline CDR1 and CDR2 sequences are SGHTA and FQGTGA. In nucleotides, the CDR3 is TGTGCCAGCAGCTCGGTGGGGGCCCTCACTGAAGCTTTCTTT. Translated, it gives CASSSVGALTEAFF. The full variable domain, its missing parts supplied by reference TRBV7-3 and TRBJ1-1, is GAGVSQTPSNKVTEKGKYVELRCDPISGHTALYWYRQSLGQGPEFLIYFQGTGAADDSGLPNDRFFAVRPEGSVSTLKIQRTERGDSAVYLCASSSVGALTEAFFGQGTRLTVV.

The rearrangement uses TRBV5-4 and TRBJ2-7; D unresolved. This CDR3 has 12 residues. Germline CDR1 SGHNT, CDR2 YYREEE (reference sequence). The V end lost 3 bases, the J end lost 4 bases, and 8 bases lay between the germline ends. The CDR3 reads CASSSAPYEQYF. The CDR3 DNA sequence: TGTGCCAGCAGCTCTGCGCCATACGAGCAGTACTTC.

The rearrangement uses TRBV18 and TRBJ2-7; a possible D gene is TRBD1 (6 bases). Germline CDR1 and CDR2: KGHSH and LQKENI. Trimming stripped 3 bases from V and 5 bases from J, with 17 bases between. This CDR3 spans 15 amino acids. CDR3 residues: CASSPNRVLVHEQYF. DNA for the CDR3: TGTGCCAGCTCACCCAACAGGGTATTAGTCCACGAGCAGTACTTC.

The rearrangement links TRBV18 to TRBJ1-5; tentative D call: TRBD1 (5 bases). The CDR3 sequence is 14 residues long. The germline CDR1 and CDR2 sequences are KGHSH and LQKENI. Between the trimmed V and J ends, which lost 6 bases and 7 bases, there was a span of 16 bases. This CDR3 reads CASSGGRVRQPQHF. CDR3 nucleotides: TGTGCCAGCTCCGGTGGCAGGGTCAGGCAGCCCCAGCATTTT.

The J gene is TRBJ2-1, the V gene TRBV7-3; 7 bases map to TRBD2. CDR1 is SGHTA, CDR2 FQGTGA, per germline. Trimming at V came to 2 bases and at J to 12 bases, leaving 13 bases not matched to a gene. The CDR3 loop spans 15 amino acids. CDR3 sequence reads: CASSLGLAEHSLQFF. In nucleotides, the CDR3 is TGTGCCAGCAGCTTAGGGCTAGCGGAGCACTCTCTGCAGTTCTTC. Together with reference TRBV7-3 and TRBJ2-1, the CDR3 gives the full variable domain: GAGVSQTPSNKVTEKGKYVELRCDPISGHTALYWYRQSLGQGPEFLIYFQGTGAADDSGLPNDRFFAVRPEGSVSTLKIQRTERGDSAVYLCASSLGLAEHSLQFFGPGTRLTVL.

This chain links TRBV19 with TRBJ1-2, with D uncertain. The CDR3 has 14 residues. The V end lost 5 bases, the J end lost 5 bases, and 15 bases lay between the germline ends. Looked up from germline, CDR1 is LNHDA and CDR2 is SQIVND (reference sequence). The CDR3 DNA is TGTGCCAGTAGTCTCCTCCCTATCCGTTATGGCTACACCTTC. Encoded protein: CASSLLPIRYGYTF.

The chain is built from TRBV7-2 and TRBJ2-7; D perhaps matches TRBD1 (6 bases). The CDR3 is 14 residues long. V dropped 5 bases and J dropped 5 bases, with 16 bases sitting between them. Looked up from germline, CDR1 is SGHTA and CDR2 is FQGNSA. The CDR3 is CASSLWGQTNEQYF. The DNA of the CDR3 is TGTGCCAGCAGCCTATGGGGACAAACCAACGAGCAGTACTTC.

This clone turned up a few times. The V call is TRBV9, the J call TRBJ2-1; 7 nucleotides match TRBD2. The CDR3 extends over 14 amino acids. The V gene's germline CDR1 is SGDLS and CDR2 YYNGEE. V was clipped by 3 bases and J by 2 bases; unmatched bases: 2. The CDR3 loop reads CASSAGLAYNEQFF. The CDR3 nucleotides read TGTGCCAGCAGCGCCGGACTAGCCTACAATGAGCAGTTCTTC.

This chain uses TRBV3-1 (or the pseudogene TRBV3-2) with TRBJ1-3, with D unclear. V was clipped by 2 bases and J by 0 bases, with 5 bases between them. The length of the CDR3 is 14 residues. Looked up from germline, CDR1 is LGHDT and CDR2 is YNNKEL (reference sequence). The CDR3 region is CASSQLSSGNTIYF. The CDR3 DNA reads TGTGCCAGCAGCCAACTGAGCTCTGGAAACACCATATATTTT.

The rearrangement links TRBV6-5 to TRBJ1-2, with 7 bases aligning to TRBD1. The CDR3 spans 13 residues. Trimming took 10 bases from V and 4 from J; bases not matched to a gene: 9. Germline lookup yields CDR1 MNHEY and CDR2 SVGAGI. The DNA for the CDR3 is TGTGCCATACACCGACAGGGAAGCTATGGCTACACCTTC. Translated, it gives CAIHRQGSYGYTF.

The rearrangement uses TRBV3-1 (or the pseudogene TRBV3-2) and TRBJ2-7, with D maybe TRBD1 (6 bases). Germline assignment: CDR1 LGHDT and CDR2 YNNKEL (reference sequence). V was pared by 4 bases and J by 6 bases, with 13 bases between. There are 13 residues in the CDR3. As DNA, the CDR3 is TGTGCCAGCAGCCGTTTATACAGGGTCGAGCAGTACTTC. It encodes CASSRLYRVEQYF.

Worth noting for this clone: This sample also contains other DNA sequences that code for the same CDR3. V is TRBV24-1 and J is TRBJ2-7; TRBD2 is a possible D gene (6 bases). The CDR3 covers 13 residues. From germline, CDR1 is KGHDR and CDR2 SFDVKD. The V gene lost 4 bases and the J gene lost 4 bases, with 10 bases spanning the gap. The chain's CDR3 is CATSEAGTYEQYF. The CDR3 DNA reads TGTGCCACCAGTGAAGCAGGGACTTACGAGCAGTACTTC.

The chain couples TRBV30 to TRBJ2-7; a weak D match, TRBD2 (6 bases). CDR3 length equals 11 residues. Trimming removed 8 bases from V and 4 bases from J, with 12 bases in between. Germline CDR1 and CDR2: GTSNPN and SVGIG (reference sequence). The CDR3 bases are TGTGCCGGGCGGGGCCGTTACGAGCAGTACTTC. This sequence encodes CAGRGRYEQYF.

The V gene is TRBV19, the J gene TRBJ2-3, with TRBD2 as a possible D gene (7 bases). The CDR3 extends over 16 amino acids. Trimming shortened V by 5 bases and J by 4 bases, and 19 bases separated the two germline ends. CDR1 is LNHDA and CDR2 is SQIVND in the germline V gene (reference sequence). The CDR3 nucleotides are TGTGCCAGTAGTCTCGCCCGGGGGCGGGAGCCAGATACGCAGTATTTT. It translates to CASSLARGREPDTQYF. The full variable domain, completed using reference TRBV19 and TRBJ2-3, is DGGITQSPKYLFRKEGQNVTLSCEQNLNHDAMYWYRQDPGQGLRLIYYSQIVNDFQKGDIAEGYSVSREKKESFPLTVTSAQKNPTAFYLCASSLARGREPDTQYFGPGTRLTVL.

This chain connects TRBV27 to TRBJ2-5, with TRBD2 matching 7 bases. J was trimmed by 0 bases and V by 5 bases; bases with no gene match: 9. Looked up from germline, CDR1 is MNHEY and CDR2 is SMNVEV (reference sequence). The CDR3 totals 16 residues. Here the CDR3 DNA reads TGTGCCAGCAGTGAAAACCCGAGCGGGAACCAAGAGACCCAGTACTTC. Translating gives CASSENPSGNQETQYF.

This clone showed up just once. Here the CDR3 reads CASSLTASSGGYTF. The CDR3 nucleotides are TGTGCCAGCAGCTTAACAGCCAGTTCAGGTGGCTACACCTTC. This chain uses TRBV7-3 with TRBJ1-2; D is uncertain. The CDR3 is 14 residues long. From germline, CDR1 is SGHTA and CDR2 FQGTGA. The V end was cut by 0 bases, the J end by 7 bases, with 12 bases between.

About this clone itself: The identical CDR3 is also encoded by other nucleotide sequences in the sample. The chain's CDR3 is CASSPPGGRNEQFF. CDR3 DNA sequence: TGTGCCAGCTCACCACCGGGGGGGAGGAATGAGCAGTTCTTC. The chain joins TRBV18 to TRBJ2-1, with TRBD2 identical over 7 bases. This CDR3 has 14 amino acids. Germline V gives CDR1 KGHSH, CDR2 LQKENI. Germline trimming cut 0 bases from V and 7 bases from J; bases unmatched to any gene: 3.

The rearrangement joins TRBV7-2 to TRBJ1-4, with D perhaps TRBD1 (6 bases). V was clipped by 4 bases and J by 6 bases, with 18 bases between them. There are 16 residues in the CDR3. CDR1 SGHTA and CDR2 FQGNSA come from the germline V gene. The CDR3 loop is CASSYHPRRTDEKLFF. The DNA for the CDR3 is TGTGCCAGCAGCTACCACCCCAGGAGGACAGATGAAAAACTGTTTTTT.

The chain employs TRBV6-2 or TRBV6-3 and TRBJ1-2; D gene unclear. V lost 4 bases to trimming and J lost 4 bases, with 7 bases between them. The CDR3 contains 12 residues. Germline V gene data show CDR1 as MNHEY and CDR2 as SVGEGT. The CDR3 sequence is CASSSVFYGYTF. The DNA for the CDR3 is TGTGCCAGCAGTTCTGTCTTCTATGGCTACACCTTC.

The J gene is TRBJ2-7, the V gene TRBV5-1, with D tentatively TRBD1 (6 bases). The germline CDR1 and CDR2 sequences are SGHRS and YFSETQ. This CDR3 is 14 amino acids long. Trimming shortened V by 4 bases and J by 2 bases, and 13 bases separated the two germline ends. The CDR3 coding sequence is TGCGCCAGCAGCGTCCGGGACAAAACCTACGAGCAGTACTTC. This translates into CASSVRDKTYEQYF. Based on the CDR3 plus reference TRBV5-1 and TRBJ2-7, the full variable domain is KAGVTQTPRYLIKTRGQQVTLSCSPISGHRSVSWYQQTPGQGLQFLFEYFSETQRNKGNFPGRFSGRQFSNSRSEMNVSTLELGDSALYLCASSVRDKTYEQYFGPGTRLTVT.

The gene calls are TRBV14 and TRBJ1-4, with unresolved D. Deletions cut 2 bases from V and 10 bases from J, with 17 bases between. The CDR3 consists of 15 residues. CDR1 and CDR2 from the germline V gene are SGHDN and FVKESK. Here the CDR3 reads CASSQPGSPFGKLFF. In nucleotides, the CDR3 is TGTGCCAGCAGCCAACCCGGGTCCCCATTTGGAAAACTGTTTTTT.